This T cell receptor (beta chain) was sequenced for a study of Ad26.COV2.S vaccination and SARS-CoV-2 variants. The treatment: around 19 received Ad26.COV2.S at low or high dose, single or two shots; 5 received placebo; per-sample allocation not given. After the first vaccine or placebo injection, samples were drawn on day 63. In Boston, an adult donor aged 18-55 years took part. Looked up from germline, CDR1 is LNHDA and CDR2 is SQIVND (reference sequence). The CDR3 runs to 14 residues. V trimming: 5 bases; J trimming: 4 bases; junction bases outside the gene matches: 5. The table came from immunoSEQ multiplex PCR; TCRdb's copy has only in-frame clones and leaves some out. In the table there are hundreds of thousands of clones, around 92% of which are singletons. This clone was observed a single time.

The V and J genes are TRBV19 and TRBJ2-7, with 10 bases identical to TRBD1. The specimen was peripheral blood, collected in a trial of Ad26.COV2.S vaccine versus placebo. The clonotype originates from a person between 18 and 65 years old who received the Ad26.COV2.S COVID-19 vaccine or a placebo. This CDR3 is CASSSTGGKYEQYF. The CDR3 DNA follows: TGTGCCAGTAGTTCGACAGGGGGCAAGTACGAGCAGTACTTC.